Listed below are T cell receptor beta chains from one sample, sequenced in a study of blood T cell repertoires in COVID-19. The data were produced by immunoSEQ multiplex PCR, yet TCRdb's version contains in-frame clones alone and is incomplete. The sample has more than 150,000 clones, about 86% seen once. Source material: peripheral blood. The origin of the receptors is a man aged 70 or older with active or convalescent COVID-19. CDR3s include the opening cysteine and the closing phenylalanine or tryptophan. Each record gives: D gene, clone size, V gene, J gene, CDR3 DNA, CDR3 protein. D genes are given only for firm matches. Only some rows state a clone size, as once, few, many or a class for expanded clones.

D: TRBD1; size: .; V: TRBV19; J: TRBJ1-2; DNA: TGTGCCAGTAGAAGGGGAGACAGGGACTCTAACTATGGCTACACCTTC; CDR3: CASRRGDRDSNYGYTF
D: .; size: .; V: TRBV4-1; J: TRBJ2-3; DNA: TGCGCCAGCAGCCCCGCCCGCGCAGGGGCAAGTCATACGCAGTATTTT; CDR3: CASSPARAGASHTQYF
D: TRBD2; size: .; V: TRBV27; J: TRBJ2-1; DNA: TGTGCCAGCACCCTGGGACTAGCGGGAATCGGTGAGCAGTTCTTC; CDR3: CASTLGLAGIGEQFF
D: TRBD1; size: .; V: TRBV27; J: TRBJ1-1; DNA: TGTGCCAGCAGCCTCTCGACAGGGTTCGCTGAAGCTTTCTTT; CDR3: CASSLSTGFAEAFF
D: TRBD2; size: .; V: TRBV28; J: TRBJ2-1; DNA: TGTGCCAGCAGTCCCCCGGGGGGGGAGAGGGAGCAGTTCTTC; CDR3: CASSPPGGEREQFF
D: TRBD2; size: .; V: TRBV19; J: TRBJ2-5; DNA: TGTGCCAGTAGTATAAGCCCGGGAGGGTCCGAGACCCAGTACTTC; CDR3: CASSISPGGSETQYF
D: TRBD1; size: .; V: TRBV5-6; J: TRBJ2-7; DNA: TGTGCCAGCTACGCGGTTAAGGACAGGGGGTATCGGGGCGCCTACGAGCAGTACTTC; CDR3: CASYAVKDRGYRGAYEQYF
D: TRBD1; size: .; V: TRBV28; J: TRBJ1-2; DNA: TGTGCCAGCAGTTTCCGGGCGGACAGGGGGAACTATGGCTACACCTTC; CDR3: CASSFRADRGNYGYTF
D: TRBD1; size: .; V: TRBV11-2; J: TRBJ1-1; DNA: TGTGCCAGCAGCACCCGACAGGGGTTGAACACTGAAGCTTTCTTT; CDR3: CASSTRQGLNTEAFF
D: .; size: once; V: TRBV11-3; J: TRBJ2-7; DNA: TGTGCCAGCAGCTCCTCCCAGGCCTACGAGCAGTACTTC; CDR3: CASSSSQAYEQYF
D: TRBD1; size: once; V: TRBV28; J: TRBJ1-5; DNA: TGTGCCAGCAGTCTCCGGGACAGTAACAATCAGCCCCAGCATTTT; CDR3: CASSLRDSNNQPQHF
D: .; size: .; V: TRBV6-2/TRBV6-3; J: TRBJ1-6; DNA: TGTGCCAGCAGTCTGACAGGATATAATTCACCCCTCCACTTT; CDR3: CASSLTGYNSPLHF
D: TRBD2; size: .; V: TRBV18; J: TRBJ2-3; DNA: TGTGCCAGCTCACGGCTCTCTGGGACTAGCGGGGGGGCCCCGACAGATACGCAGTATTTT; CDR3: CASSRLSGTSGGAPTDTQYF
D: .; size: .; V: TRBV5-1; J: TRBJ2-7; DNA: TGCGCCAGCAGCCGGGACAACCCCTACGAGCAGTACTTC; CDR3: CASSRDNPYEQYF
D: TRBD1; size: few; V: TRBV18; J: TRBJ1-2; DNA: TGTGCCAGCTCACGCGGACAGGGAGGCCCGAGCGGCTATGGCTACACCTTC; CDR3: CASSRGQGGPSGYGYTF
D: .; size: .; V: TRBV5-1; J: TRBJ2-5; DNA: TGCGCCAGCAGCTTGATGGACATCGGGGGTGGAGAGACCCAGTACTTC; CDR3: CASSLMDIGGGETQYF
D: .; size: .; V: TRBV18; J: TRBJ1-2; DNA: TGTGCCAGCTCCCGGGCAGGGGTCTATGGCTACACCTTC; CDR3: CASSRAGVYGYTF
D: TRBD1; size: .; V: TRBV5-4; J: TRBJ2-7; DNA: TGTGCCAGCAGCCAGTACGGGACAGGAGCCGAGCAGTACTTC; CDR3: CASSQYGTGAEQYF
D: .; size: .; V: TRBV6-5; J: TRBJ1-1; DNA: TGTGCCAGCAGTCCCGCCGGAGTCCCGAGGGCTTTCTTT; CDR3: CASSPAGVPRAFF
D: TRBD2; size: few; V: TRBV29-1; J: TRBJ2-7; DNA: TGCAGCGTTGCTAGCGGGAGGAACTCCTACGAGCAGTACTTC; CDR3: CSVASGRNSYEQYF